The source of this T cell receptor beta chain is a study of prognosis after radiotherapy for stage I lung cancer. Study background: Recruiting of stage I non-small cell lung cancer patients into the study occurred between early 2018 and early 2019. Newly diagnosed primary stage I lung tumors were present in approximately 15 patients, and oligometastatic NSCLC after surgical resection of the primary tumor was present in a few patients. SBRT radiotherapy used 3 to 5 fractions and a biologically effective dose of at least 100 Gy.

Amplification of the TCR beta CDR3 (from genomic DNA) was done by two-round multiplex PCR. The first round of PCR was done with primers that matched each TRBV and TRBJ gene. TCRdb redid the calling of the multiplex PCR reads with MiXCR, one entry per CDR3 protein. The sample lists approximately 11,000 distinct CDR3 sequences, 30% to 40% seen once, with under 70% in the top ten. There were roughly 5.8 milliliters of peripheral blood drawn at each of two time points. Germline CDR1 and CDR2: MNHEY and SVGAGI. With 0 bases removed from V and 11 bases from J, the gap between germline ends came to 22 bases. This CDR3 has 16 residues.

This TCR came from a donor at least 50 years old with non-small cell lung cancer. The chain carries TRBV6-5 and TRBJ2-5, with a tentative D call TRBD2 (6 bases). Sequencing used PBMCs, obtained before or after stereotactic body radiation therapy (not recorded which). The CDR3 DNA reads as TGTGCCAGCAGTTACTCAGGGCGGGGCACGGAAAAGAGACAGTACTTC. Translated, it gives CASSYSGRGTEKRQYF.